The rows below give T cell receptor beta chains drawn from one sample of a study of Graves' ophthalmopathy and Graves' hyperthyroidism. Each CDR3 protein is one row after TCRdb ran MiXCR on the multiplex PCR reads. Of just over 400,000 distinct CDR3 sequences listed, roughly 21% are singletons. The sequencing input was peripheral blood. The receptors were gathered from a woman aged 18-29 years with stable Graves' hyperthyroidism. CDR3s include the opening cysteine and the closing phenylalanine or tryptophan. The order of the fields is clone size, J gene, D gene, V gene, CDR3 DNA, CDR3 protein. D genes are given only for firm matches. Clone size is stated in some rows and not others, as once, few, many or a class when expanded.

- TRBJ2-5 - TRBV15 TGTGCCACCAGCAGAGACCGGGACGGACAAGAGACCCAGTACTTC CATSRDRDGQETQYF
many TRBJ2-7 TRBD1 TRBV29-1 TGCAGCGTTGTGGCAGGGGGAGAGGAGCAGTACTTC CSVVAGGEEQYF
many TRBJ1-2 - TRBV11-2 TGTGCCAGCAGCTTAGGGGCCGGGACACTAACGATCTATGGCTACACCTTC CASSLGAGTLTIYGYTF
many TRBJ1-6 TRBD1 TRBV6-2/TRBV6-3 TGTGCCAGCAGTTCGGACAGGGGGCGTATGAATTCACCCCTCCACTTT CASSSDRGRMNSPLHF
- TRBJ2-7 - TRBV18 TGTGCCAGCTCACCACCAGGGCGAGGGTTGGGCGACGAGCAGTACTTC CASSPPGRGLGDEQYF
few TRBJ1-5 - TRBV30 TGTGCCTGGAATTTGGCAGGGCACAATCAGCCCCAGCATTTT CAWNLAGHNQPQHF
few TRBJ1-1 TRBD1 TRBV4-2 TGTGCCAGCAGCGCTACAGGGGACTCTGAAGCTTTCTTT CASSATGDSEAFF
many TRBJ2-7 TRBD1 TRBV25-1 TGTGCCAGCAGTCCCCCCGGGACAGGGTCCTACGAGCAGTACTTC CASSPPGTGSYEQYF
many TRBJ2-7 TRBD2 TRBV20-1 TGCAGTGCTAGTTGGGCGGGGACTACCTACGAGCAGTACTTC CSASWAGTTYEQYF
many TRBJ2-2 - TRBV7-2 TGTGCCAGCAGCTTAGCTCTTAACACCGGGGAGCTGTTTTTT CASSLALNTGELFF
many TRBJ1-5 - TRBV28 TGTGCCAGCAGTTTATTCAGGGGCAATCAGCCCCAACATTTT CASSLFRGNQPQHF
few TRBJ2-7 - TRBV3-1 TGTGCCAGCAGCCAAGGGCCCCTCTCCTACGAGCAGTACTTC CASSQGPLSYEQYF
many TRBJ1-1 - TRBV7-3 TGTGCCAGCAGCCGGCCAGGAGAGAACACTGAAGCTTTCTTT CASSRPGENTEAFF
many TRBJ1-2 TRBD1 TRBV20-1 TGCAGTGCTAGGGACAGGGGCCGTCGGGGCTACACCTTC CSARDRGRRGYTF
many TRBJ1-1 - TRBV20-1 TGCAGTGCTAGAGAACCGGGACAAGCACAAAACACTGAAGCTTTCTTT CSAREPGQAQNTEAFF
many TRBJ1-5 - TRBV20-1 TGCAGTGCTAGAGATCAGGGGAGAATAAGGCAGCCCCAGCATTTT CSARDQGRIRQPQHF
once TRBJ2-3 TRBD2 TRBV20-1 TGCAGTGCTAGCCCTAGCGGGTTCACAGATACGCAGTATTTT CSASPSGFTDTQYF
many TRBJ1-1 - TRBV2 TGTGCCAGCAGTGAAAGTCTGATGAACACTGAAGCTTTCTTT CASSESLMNTEAFF
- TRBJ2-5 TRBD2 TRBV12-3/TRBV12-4 TGTGCCAGCAGTATGATAGCGGGGGGAAACCAAGAGACCCAGTACTTC CASSMIAGGNQETQYF
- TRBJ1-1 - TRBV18 TGTGCCAGCTCTCCATCGCCGGTTCCTGAAGCTTTCTTT CASSPSPVPEAFF